Sequencing of this TCR beta chain was carried out in a study of cytomegalovirus exposure and HLA in healthy donors. V was clipped by 0 bases and J by 3 bases, with 11 bases between them. Germline assignment: CDR1 MNHNS and CDR2 SASEGT. There are 15 residues in the CDR3. Vbeta (60) and Jbeta (13) primers were used in the PCR. Only in-frame clones appear in the TCRdb table, and some are missing; sequencing was by immunoSEQ multiplex PCR. The data contain 60,000 to 70,000 clones, around 77% of them singletons. This receptor was taken from a man aged 45-65 years in good health and CMV-seronegative. The sample was PBMCs. The chain recombines TRBV6-1 with TRBJ1-2; possibly TRBD1 for D (5 bases). The CDR3 reads CASSEAGQGDYGYTF. CDR3 nucleotide sequence: TGTGCCAGCAGTGAAGCGGGGCAAGGGGACTATGGCTACACCTTC.